The 22 T cell receptor beta chains in this list originate from one sample, sequenced in a study of identical twins. TCRdb redid the calling of the 5' RACE reads with MiXCR, one entry per CDR3 protein. Among 510,000 or so distinct CDR3 sequences, 15% were seen once, and the ten largest hold about 0.47%. These data also formed part of another study, on yellow fever vaccine responses in identical twins.

Material for sequencing was CD4+ T cells sorted from blood. The receptors stem from a woman aged 18-35 years in good health.

This clonotype showed up many times. The chain carries TRBV7-3 and TRBJ2-3; TRBD2 matches 9 bases. V lost 2 bases to trimming and J lost 4 bases; unmatched junction nucleotides: 4. The germline gives CDR1 SGHTA, CDR2 FQGTGA. The length of the CDR3 is 15 residues. The CDR3 nucleotides read TGTGCCAGCAGCTTAGGTAGCGGGAGTGCAGATACGCAGTATTTT. Translating gives CASSLGSGSADTQYF.

The chain employs TRBV2 and TRBJ1-1; no clear D gene. Trimming shortened V by 6 bases and J by 0 bases, and 20 bases separated the two germline ends. Germline V CDR1 and CDR2: SNHLY, FYNNEI. The CDR3 runs to 17 residues. The CDR3 DNA is TGTGCCAGCAGCCTGACACACATTGGCCTAATGAACACTGAAGCTTTCTTT. Its translation: CASSLTHIGLMNTEAFF.

This clonotype has ten or more counts. This chain joins TRBV5-1 and TRBJ2-1, with 7 bases aligning to TRBD1. The CDR3 loop spans 14 amino acids. Germline V lookup: CDR1 SGHRS, CDR2 YFSETQ. V shed 0 bases and J 9 bases; nucleotides not matched to a gene: 6. The CDR3 DNA is TGCGCCAGCAGCTTGGGACAGGGCGGCATTGAGCAGTTCTTC. It specifies CASSLGQGGIEQFF.

The chain has TRBV24-1 and TRBJ2-4; D not certain. CDR1 and CDR2 from the germline V gene are KGHDR and SFDVKD. CDR3 size: 12 residues. Trimming cost V 4 bases and J 10 bases, with 10 bases left between them. CDR3: CATSDSRDIQYF. The CDR3 DNA reads TGTGCCACCAGTGACTCCCGAGATATTCAGTACTTC.

There are a few counts of this clonotype. This sequence joins TRBV12-3 or TRBV12-4 and TRBJ2-7; possible D gene TRBD1, 5 bases. With 7 bases removed from V and 6 bases from J, the gap between germline ends came to 13 bases. CDR3 length equals 12 residues. CDR3 sequence reads: CASNSQGTEQYF. DNA for the CDR3: TGTGCCAGCAATAGCCAGGGTACCGAGCAGTACTTC.

This clonotype was picked up a small number of times. CDR3 in amino acids: CASSLAQGADTEAFF. The CDR3 coding sequence is TGCGCCAGCAGCTTGGCCCAGGGGGCGGACACTGAAGCTTTCTTT. The V gene is TRBV5-1, the J gene TRBJ1-1; 8 bases agree with TRBD1. This CDR3 is built from 15 residues. Germline CDR1 and CDR2: SGHRS and YFSETQ. V lost 0 bases, J lost 3 bases, and 4 bases stayed unmatched. Full variable domain (remainder filled in from reference TRBV5-1 and TRBJ1-1): KAGVTQTPRYLIKTRGQQVTLSCSPISGHRSVSWYQQTPGQGLQFLFEYFSETQRNKGNFPGRFSGRQFSNSRSEMNVSTLELGDSALYLCASSLAQGADTEAFFGQGTRLTVV.

This sequence joins TRBV12-3 or TRBV12-4 and TRBJ2-1, with 9 bases lining up with TRBD1. The CDR3 is 15 residues long. V was pared by 3 bases and J by 8 bases, with 8 bases of the junction left unmatched. In DNA form, the CDR3 reads TGTGCCAGCAGTTTCGGCGGGACAGGGTCCCATGAGCAGTTCTTC. It yields the protein CASSFGGTGSHEQFF.

CDR3 amino acids: CASTRQGASPETQYF. The CDR3 DNA follows: TGTGCCAGCACCCGCCAGGGGGCCTCCCCGGAGACCCAGTACTTC. The gene calls are TRBV6-1 and TRBJ2-5, with 8 nucleotides matching TRBD1. The V gene's germline CDR1 is MNHNS and CDR2 SASEGT. This CDR3 region has 15 residues. Germline trimming cut 7 bases from V and 5 bases from J; bases unmatched to any gene: 12.

A few counts support this clonotype. The chain joins TRBV20-1 to TRBJ1-6, with a possible D match to TRBD1 (6 bases). Trimming took off 0 bases at V and 10 bases at J, with 13 bases between the two ends. The CDR3 consists of 14 residues. Germline V CDR1 and CDR2: DFQATT, SNEGSKA (reference sequence). For the CDR3, the DNA is TGCAGTGCTAGAGATGCGGGGGCTAACTCACCCCTCCACTTT. It encodes CSARDAGANSPLHF.

This clonotype is a singleton in its sample. The rearrangement joins TRBV6-5 to TRBJ2-3; D may be TRBD2 (6 bases). CDR3 length: 17 residues. The germline CDR1 and CDR2 sequences are MNHEY and SVGAGI. Trimming left V 2 bases short and J 1 base short, with 16 bases between. The CDR3 here is CASSYVSTRPGTDTQYF. CDR3 coding DNA: TGTGCCAGCAGTTACGTCTCGACTAGGCCTGGCACAGATACGCAGTATTTT.

This clonotype was observed a few times. The rearrangement joins TRBV5-1 to TRBJ2-3, with 8 bases fitting TRBD1. CDR3 size: 16 residues. Germline V lookup: CDR1 SGHRS, CDR2 YFSETQ. V trimming: 5 bases; J trimming: 0 bases; junction bases outside the gene matches: 8. The CDR3 is CASRSNRGVSTDTQYF. CDR3 nucleotides: TGCGCCAGCAGGTCTAACAGGGGGGTTAGCACAGATACGCAGTATTTT.

A few counts support this clonotype. The chain has TRBV12-3 or TRBV12-4 and TRBJ1-2; D unclear. This CDR3 has 10 residues. Deletions cut 6 bases from V and 3 bases from J, with 2 bases between. The CDR3 loop reads CASRDYGYTF. CDR3 in DNA: TGTGCCAGCAGGGACTATGGCTACACCTTC.

The rearrangement joins TRBV12-3 or TRBV12-4 to TRBJ2-7, with 11 bases matching TRBD1. This CDR3 spans 16 amino acids. Trimming cost V 5 bases and J 4 bases; bases outside gene matches: 10. CDR3 sequence reads: CASSLWLGQGAYEQYF. The CDR3, as DNA: TGTGCCAGCAGTCTATGGTTAGGACAGGGGGCTTACGAGCAGTACTTC.

The table lists this clonotype with a few counts. The chain carries TRBV2 and TRBJ1-2, with 9 nucleotides matching TRBD1. Looked up from germline, CDR1 is SNHLY and CDR2 is FYNNEI. J was trimmed by 7 bases and V by 7 bases; bases with no gene match: 7. This CDR3 region has 13 residues. This chain's CDR3 is CASNSGTGFGYTF. The DNA for the CDR3 is TGTGCCAGCAACTCTGGGACAGGGTTTGGCTACACCTTC.

The J gene is TRBJ1-1, the V gene TRBV6-5; D is uncertain. CDR1 MNHEY and CDR2 SVGAGI come from the germline V gene. V lost 6 bases and J 6 bases, leaving 8 bases between the germline ends. This CDR3 comprises 11 residues. CDR3 sequence: CASRRNAEAFF. The CDR3 DNA reads TGTGCCAGCAGGCGAAACGCTGAAGCTTTCTTT.

The rearrangement joins TRBV6-1 to TRBJ1-1; D uncertain. The CDR3 totals 13 residues. Germline V gives CDR1 MNHNS, CDR2 SASEGT. V dropped 5 bases and J dropped 4 bases, with 11 bases sitting between them. The CDR3 protein is CASSRGLTTEAFF. The CDR3 DNA follows: TGTGCCAGCAGTCGAGGGCTGACCACTGAAGCTTTCTTT.

This clonotype turned up a few times. The chain has TRBV4-1 and TRBJ2-6; the match to TRBD2 covers 11 bases. V gave up 0 bases and J gave up 3 bases; unmatched junction bases: 7. The length of the CDR3 is 19 residues. Germline assignment: CDR1 MGHRA and CDR2 YSYEKL. The CDR3 nucleotides are TGCGCCAGCAGCCAAGAGAGGATAGCGGGAGGGTATGGGGCCAACGTCCTGACTTTC. Its protein is CASSQERIAGGYGANVLTF.

This clonotype was found a few times. The chain employs TRBV20-1 and TRBJ2-3, with TRBD2 as a possible D gene (7 bases). This CDR3 contains 14 residues. The germline CDR1 and CDR2 sequences are DFQATT and SNEGSKA (reference sequence). V was trimmed by 6 bases and J by 0 bases, leaving 13 bases between them. DNA of the CDR3: TGCAGTGCGGGAGGGACAACTAGCACAGATACGCAGTATTTT. Protein product: CSAGGTTSTDTQYF.

The gene calls are TRBV4-1 and TRBJ2-7; D is unclear. Trimming left V 0 bases short and J 6 bases short, with 12 bases between. Germline V gene data show CDR1 as MGHRA and CDR2 as YSYEKL. This CDR3 has 14 amino acids. In DNA form, the CDR3 reads TGCGCCAGCAGCCAAGACCCCTGGACCAGCGAGCAGTACTTC. Translating it yields CASSQDPWTSEQYF.

This clonotype has more than one count but fewer than ten. The chain employs TRBV6-1 and TRBJ2-7; a weak D match, TRBD2 (6 bases). Trimming stripped 0 bases from V and 2 bases from J, with 14 bases between. CDR1 and CDR2 (germline): MNHNS, SASEGT. This CDR3 spans 16 amino acids. CDR3 sequence reads: CASSEAGSRSPYEQYV. In DNA form, the CDR3 reads TGTGCCAGCAGTGAAGCCGGGAGTAGAAGCCCCTACGAGCAGTACGTC.

Only a few counts were recorded for this clonotype. The J gene is TRBJ1-5, the V gene TRBV6-2 or TRBV6-3, with D tentatively TRBD1 (6 bases). Per the germline V gene, CDR1 is MNHEY and CDR2 is SVGEGT. The ends were cut back, 6 bases at V and 5 bases at J, with 14 bases in the middle. The CDR3 runs 14 residues. CDR3 in DNA: TGTGCCAGCAGACCCGACAGGTTCGATCAGCCCCAGCATTTT. This gives the protein CASRPDRFDQPQHF.

This rearrangement joins TRBV15 to TRBJ2-1, with 12 bases identical to TRBD2. V lost 0 bases and J lost 9; bases outside the gene matches: 9. CDR3 length: 17 amino acids. CDR1 is LNHNV, CDR2 YYDKDF, per germline (reference sequence). The CDR3 loop reads CATSRDNPSGRAIEQFF. The CDR3 coding sequence is TGTGCCACCAGCAGAGATAACCCTAGCGGGAGGGCCATTGAGCAGTTCTTC. The full variable domain, its missing parts supplied by reference TRBV15 and TRBJ2-1, is DAMVIQNPRYQVTQFGKPVTLSCSQTLNHNVMYWYQQKSSQAPKLLFHYYDKDFNNEADTPDNFQSRRPNTSFCFLDIRSPGLGDTAMYLCATSRDNPSGRAIEQFFGPGTRLTVL.